This TCR beta chain was found in a study of blood T cell repertoires in COVID-19. Study at large: Sources were T cells, B-cell-depleted T cells, or PBMCs; the material itself was cDNA or gDNA.

Germline V gene sequence: CDR1 LNHDA, CDR2 SQIVND (reference sequence). Trimming cost V 1 base and J 1 base, with 10 bases left between them. The CDR3 is 16 residues long. The method was immunoSEQ multiplex PCR; TCRdb's version includes in-frame clones alone and lacks a portion of them. The repertoire has approximately 440,000 clones, 90% of them found once; the top ten carry around 0.6%. Participants spanned ages about 18 to 95 years and resided in roughly 22 US areas. Assignment of participants to cohorts was predicated upon participant-reported clinical history. Two consecutive negative NP/OP PCR tests, clearance, or resolved symptoms defined Cohort 3 recovery.

The sequence came from a man aged 18 to 29 who had recovered from COVID-19. The chain employs TRBV19 and TRBJ2-2; unclear D gene. Sequences were obtained from PBMCs or T cells enriched from blood (not recorded which). CDR3 nucleotides: TGTGCCAGTAGTATAGGTCCAGGAATGAACACCGGGGAGCTGTTTTTT. This codes for CASSIGPGMNTGELFF.